One sample yielded the 7 T cell receptor beta chains listed below, sequenced in a study of CD8+ T cells in alopecia areata (dated by TCRdb to the late 2010s). The library came from the immunoSEQ multiplex PCR assay. RNA was extracted from all samples and reverse transcribed into cDNA as template for TCR sequencing. TCRdb limited this immuneACCESS table to in-frame rearrangements with V and J called. A share of clones is missing; checked studies link under half to unresolved V genes, and the rest is unexplained. The sample table lists hundreds of thousands of clones, 50% to 65% of them with a count of one. The ten largest account for 0.45% of the sample. The sample's time point label, decoded: baseline before oral tofacitinib. The sequencing here drew on CD4+ T cells sorted from blood, taken at week 0. The receptors were sampled from a human donor with alopecia areata.

This clone appeared a few times. The V call is TRBV7-2, the J call TRBJ2-3; D perhaps matches TRBD2 (6 bases). V lost 5 bases and J lost 4, with 16 bases in between. Germline loops: CDR1 SGHTA, CDR2 FQGNSA. The CDR3 is 15 residues long. In nucleotides, the CDR3 is TGTGCCAGCAGCGCCGGGAGAAAGGCCTCAGATACGCAGTATTTT. It translates to CASSAGRKASDTQYF.

There are a few counts of this clone. V and J are TRBV29-1 and TRBJ1-1; D gene uncertain. The CDR3 is 10 amino acids. The germline V and J ends were trimmed by 6 bases and 5 bases, with 7 bases remaining between them. Germline CDR1 and CDR2: SQVTM and ANQGSEA. The chain's CDR3 is CSVGPTEAFF. The CDR3 coding sequence is TGCAGCGTGGGTCCGACTGAAGCTTTCTTT.

In this sample, this clone turned up a few times. The chain couples TRBV19 to TRBJ1-1, with D possibly being TRBD1 (5 bases). Trimming removed 9 bases from V and 7 bases from J, with 9 bases in between. The CDR3 totals 10 residues. CDR1 is LNHDA and CDR2 is SQIVND in the germline V gene (reference sequence). This CDR3 is CASGTYEAFF. Here the CDR3 DNA reads TGTGCCAGCGGGACTTATGAAGCTTTCTTT.

The chain couples TRBV29-1 to TRBJ2-7, with D tentatively TRBD1 (6 bases). The V gene's germline CDR1 is SQVTM and CDR2 ANQGSEA. With 2 bases removed from V and 5 bases from J, the gap between germline ends came to 10 bases. The CDR3 is made up of 12 amino acids. The CDR3 here is CSVESQGNEQYF. In nucleotides, the CDR3 is TGCAGCGTTGAATCTCAGGGGAACGAGCAGTACTTC.

The count of this clone is one. The rearrangement links TRBV18 to TRBJ2-7; TRBD2 matches at 9 bases. Trimming at V came to 2 bases and at J to 3 bases, leaving 8 bases not matched to a gene. Germline V gene sequence: CDR1 KGHSH, CDR2 LQKENI. This CDR3 is built from 16 residues. The CDR3 here is CASSPLVSSGIYEQYF. The CDR3 DNA is TGTGCCAGCTCACCATTAGTCTCTAGCGGGATCTACGAGCAGTACTTC.

The chain couples TRBV18 to TRBJ2-1; TRBD2 is a possible D gene (5 bases). The length of the CDR3 is 13 residues. The V gene lost 6 bases and the J gene lost 10 bases, with 16 bases spanning the gap. Germline values: CDR1 KGHSH, CDR2 LQKENI. The CDR3 spells CASSGRSGKEQFF. CDR3 nucleotide sequence: TGTGCCAGCTCTGGTAGGTCGGGGAAGGAGCAGTTCTTC.

The V and J genes are TRBV27 and TRBJ2-6, with D unclear. The CDR3 is 13 residues long. CDR1 is MNHEY and CDR2 is SMNVEV in the germline V gene (reference sequence). Deletions cut 5 bases from V and 1 base from J, with 3 bases between. CDR3 residues: CASSRSGANVLTF. The CDR3 DNA reads TGTGCCAGCAGTAGATCTGGGGCCAACGTCCTGACTTTC. Drawing the rest from reference TRBV27 and TRBJ2-6, the complete variable domain is EAQVTQNPRYLITVTGKKLTVTCSQNMNHEYMSWYRQDPGLGLRQIYYSMNVEVTDKGDVPEGYKVSRKEKRNFPLILESPSPNQTSLYFCASSRSGANVLTFGAGSRLTVL.